These T cell receptor beta chains were read from a single sample in a study of T cell changes during pregnancy in multiple sclerosis. Clones were read by immunoSEQ multiplex PCR, and TCRdb kept only the in-frame ones, dropping some. The sample consists of 95,000 to 110,000 clones, approximately 90% of them appearing once. The specimen was peripheral blood, collected after pregnancy. The source of these receptors is a female donor with multiple sclerosis, enrolled in a pregnancy study. Each CDR3 is given with its conserved first and last residue. A D gene is named only where the DNA matches it firmly. Clone size, where shown, is once, few, many, or a class for clones that have expanded.

size	V	J	D	CDR3	DNA
NA	TRBV19	TRBJ2-3	NA	CASSTSADTQYF	TGTGCCAGTAGTACTTCTGCAGATACGCAGTATTTT
NA	TRBV2	TRBJ1-2	NA	CASGIGTHYGYTF	TGTGCCAGCGGGATCGGGACTCACTATGGCTACACCTTC
NA	TRBV5-1	TRBJ2-1	NA	CASSLPGARNNEQFF	TGCGCCAGCAGCTTGCCGGGAGCTAGGAACAATGAGCAGTTCTTC
NA	TRBV30	TRBJ1-2	NA	CAWRTQELNYGYTF	TGTGCCTGGAGGACACAGGAGTTGAACTATGGCTACACCTTC
NA	TRBV4-1	TRBJ2-1	NA	CASSQVIAAYNEQFF	TGCGCCAGCAGCCAAGTGATAGCGGCCTACAATGAGCAGTTCTTC
NA	TRBV6-1	TRBJ1-5	NA	CASSDGGEPQHF	TGTGCCAGCAGTGACGGCGGCGAGCCCCAGCATTTT
NA	TRBV18	TRBJ2-5	TRBD2	CASSPRTSGSGETQYF	TGTGCCAGCTCACCCAGGACTAGCGGGAGTGGGGAGACCCAGTACTTC
once	TRBV2	TRBJ1-5	NA	CASARGRAGQPQHF	TGTGCCAGCGCCCGGGGAAGGGCAGGTCAGCCCCAGCATTTT
NA	TRBV11-2	TRBJ1-2	NA	CASSSQQGSHASYGYTF	TGTGCCAGCAGCTCCCAACAGGGTAGCCATGCCTCCTATGGCTACACCTTC
NA	TRBV25-1	TRBJ2-1	TRBD2	CASLPRGLAGGFVEQFF	TGTGCCAGTCTCCCCCGGGGACTAGCGGGAGGTTTTGTTGAGCAGTTCTTC
once	TRBV7-2	TRBJ1-2	NA	CASSTRHVRDYGYTF	TGTGCCAGCAGCACCCGACATGTCCGTGACTATGGCTACACCTTC
NA	TRBV28	TRBJ1-4	NA	CASSSGLLNEKLFF	TGTGCCAGCAGCTCTGGACTGTTGAATGAAAAACTGTTTTTT
NA	TRBV7-9	TRBJ2-1	TRBD2	CASSLIAGGLNEQFF	TGTGCCAGCAGCTTAATCGCGGGAGGGCTCAATGAGCAGTTCTTC
NA	TRBV5-1	TRBJ2-1	TRBD2	CASSEGLAGFYYNEQFF	TGCGCCAGCAGCGAGGGACTAGCGGGATTTTACTACAATGAGCAGTTCTTC
NA	TRBV20-1	TRBJ2-7	NA	CSAPGLYEQYF	TGCAGTGCCCCTGGGCTATACGAGCAGTACTTC
NA	TRBV4-2	TRBJ1-2	NA	CASSLDRSNYGYTF	TGTGCCAGCAGCCTGGACAGATCTAACTATGGCTACACCTTC
NA	TRBV27	TRBJ2-3	TRBD1	CASSPRDRADTQYF	TGTGCCAGCAGTCCCCGGGACAGGGCAGATACGCAGTATTTT
once	TRBV27	TRBJ1-2	NA	CASSWAESGPWGYTF	TGTGCCAGCAGTTGGGCAGAGTCTGGTCCATGGGGCTACACCTTC
NA	TRBV6-1	TRBJ1-1	TRBD1	CASSSGTANTEAFF	TGTGCCAGCAGTTCAGGGACAGCGAACACTGAAGCTTTCTTT
NA	TRBV6-5	TRBJ1-6	NA	CASSPGGGRGSPLHF	TGTGCCAGCAGCCCCGGGGGGGGACGGGGTTCACCCCTCCACTTT
NA	TRBV27	TRBJ1-1	TRBD1	CASSPGTANTEAFF	TGTGCCAGCAGTCCCGGGACAGCGAACACTGAAGCTTTCTTT
NA	TRBV28	TRBJ1-1	NA	CASSPQGTEAFF	TGTGCCAGCAGTCCCCAGGGAACTGAAGCTTTCTTT
NA	TRBV11-1	TRBJ2-7	NA	CASSLGVGSRHEQYF	TGTGCCAGCAGCTTAGGAGTCGGGAGTAGGCACGAGCAGTACTTC
NA	TRBV7-9	TRBJ1-2	NA	CASSLQGAIYGYTF	TGTGCCAGCAGCTTACAAGGGGCGATATATGGCTACACCTTC
once	TRBV19	TRBJ2-2	NA	CASKGPTGTTGELFF	TGTGCCAGTAAGGGGCCTACAGGGACCACCGGGGAGCTGTTTTTT
NA	TRBV11-2	TRBJ2-1	TRBD2	CASSPRTSTLYNEQFF	TGTGCCAGCAGCCCCAGGACTAGCACATTGTACAATGAGCAGTTCTTC
NA	TRBV15	TRBJ1-2	NA	CATSRDRAPTGPYGYTF	TGTGCCACCAGCAGAGATAGAGCACCGACAGGACCCTATGGCTACACCTTC
NA	TRBV7-9	TRBJ1-2	TRBD1	CASSPGTGIYGYTF	TGTGCCAGCAGCCCCGGGACAGGTATCTATGGCTACACCTTC
NA	TRBV5-1	TRBJ2-3	NA	CASSLVVSSPDTQYF	TGCGCCAGCAGCTTGGTAGTGTCTAGCCCAGATACGCAGTATTTT
NA	TRBV28	TRBJ1-1	NA	CASSFHKGPEAFF	TGTGCCAGCAGTTTTCATAAGGGGCCTGAGGCTTTCTTT
NA	TRBV14	TRBJ2-1	NA	CASSQDRGPGGNEQFF	TGTGCCAGCAGCCAAGATAGGGGACCCGGGGGCAATGAGCAGTTCTTC
NA	TRBV11-2	TRBJ1-4	NA	CASSLGQGQFF	TGTGCCAGCAGCTTAGGGCAGGGTCAGTTTTTT
NA	TRBV5-1	TRBJ1-1	NA	CASGQMNTEAFF	TGCGCCAGCGGCCAAATGAACACTGAAGCTTTCTTT
NA	TRBV30	TRBJ1-1	NA	CAWSAFGGTEAFF	TGTGCCTGGAGTGCCTTCGGAGGCACTGAAGCTTTCTTT
NA	TRBV15	TRBJ1-3	NA	CATSRDRGNTIYF	TGTGCCACCAGCAGAGATCGGGGAAACACCATATATTTT
NA	TRBV18	TRBJ2-7	NA	CASSRQKSKSYEQYF	TGTGCCAGCTCAAGACAGAAGTCGAAGTCCTACGAGCAGTACTTC
NA	TRBV18	TRBJ1-5	NA	CASSTGIGNQPQHF	TGTGCCAGCTCAACAGGGATAGGCAATCAGCCCCAGCATTTT
NA	TRBV5-4	TRBJ1-2	NA	CASSSGDWDGYTF	TGTGCCAGCAGCTCTGGGGACTGGGATGGCTACACCTTC
once	TRBV4-2	TRBJ2-5	TRBD2	CASSQDGPAGGRGQYF	TGTGCCAGCAGCCAAGACGGTCCAGCGGGGGGTAGAGGACAGTACTTC
NA	TRBV5-1	TRBJ2-3	NA	CASSLARVTDTQYF	TGCGCCAGCAGCTTGGCCAGGGTCACAGATACGCAGTATTTT
NA	TRBV19	TRBJ1-2	NA	CASSIAPDPGRGGYTF	TGTGCCAGTAGTATAGCCCCTGACCCTGGGAGAGGCGGCTACACCTTC
NA	TRBV6-5	TRBJ1-6	NA	CASSYSGGDSPLHF	TGTGCCAGCAGTTACTCGGGGGGGGATTCACCCCTCCACTTT
NA	TRBV5-4	TRBJ1-2	NA	CASSFRQAPGGYTF	TGTGCCAGCAGCTTCCGACAGGCCCCGGGTGGCTACACCTTC
NA	TRBV9	TRBJ2-1	TRBD2	CASSVESGGSKNEQFF	TGTGCCAGCAGCGTAGAAAGCGGGGGCTCTAAGAATGAGCAGTTCTTC